What follows are 21 T cell receptor beta chains derived from one specimen sequenced in a study of blood T cell repertoires in COVID-19. The protocol was immunoSEQ multiplex PCR, while the TCRdb copy is restricted to in-frame clones and leaves out a portion. In the table there are 150,000 to 200,000 clones, 65% to 90% of which are singletons. The sequenced sample was PBMCs or T cells enriched from blood (not recorded which). These receptor sequences come from a man aged 50 to 60 who had recovered from COVID-19.

This clone was detected only a few times. J is TRBJ1-6 and V is TRBV19; TRBD1 agrees at 7 bases. Trimming removed 6 bases from V and 6 bases from J; junction bases left unmatched: 8. Germline V gives CDR1 LNHDA, CDR2 SQIVND (reference sequence). This CDR3 has 15 amino acids. CDR3 protein: CASRKGDSGNSPLHF. CDR3 DNA sequence: TGTGCCAGTAGGAAAGGGGACAGCGGTAATTCACCCCTCCACTTT.

The V gene is TRBV19, the J gene TRBJ2-7; D remains unclear. The CDR3 sequence is 14 residues long. The V and J ends lost 4 bases and 5 bases respectively, with 15 bases between them. CDR1 and CDR2 from the germline V gene are LNHDA and SQIVND (reference sequence). The CDR3 protein is CASSTRRGADEQYF. The DNA for the CDR3 is TGTGCCAGTAGTACCCGTAGAGGCGCCGACGAGCAGTACTTC.

The chain is built from TRBV28 and TRBJ2-7; no definite D call. Germline loops: CDR1 MDHEN, CDR2 SYDVKM. Trimming removed 3 bases from V and 2 bases from J, with 11 bases in between. The CDR3 totals 14 residues. The CDR3 DNA sequence: TGTGCCAGCAGTTTGAGTGGTCCTCCCTACGAGCAGTACTTC. Encoded protein: CASSLSGPPYEQYF.

The CDR3 region has the DNA TGTGCCAGCACCCTAGGGGTACCCTACGAGCAGTACTTC. This gives the protein CASTLGVPYEQYF. The chain carries TRBV11-1 and TRBJ2-7; possibly TRBD1 for D (5 bases). Looked up from germline, CDR1 is SGHAT and CDR2 is FQDESV (reference sequence). The CDR3 sequence is 13 residues long. Trimming shortened V by 7 bases and J by 2 bases, and 12 bases separated the two germline ends.

This chain links TRBV5-3 with TRBJ1-5, with TRBD1 matching over 8 bases. TRBV5-3 is given ORF status, its function remaining uncertain. Germline trimming cut 4 bases from V and 6 bases from J; bases unmatched to any gene: 9. The CDR3 sequence is 15 residues long. This chain's CDR3 is CARSLTDRVVQPQHF. The CDR3 nucleotides read TGTGCCAGAAGCCTGACGGACAGGGTAGTTCAGCCCCAGCATTTT.

This sequence joins TRBV2 and TRBJ1-2, with D tentatively TRBD1 (5 bases). The CDR3 length is 14 residues. The V end lost 1 base, the J end lost 3 bases, and 9 bases lay between the germline ends. The germline V gene has CDR1 SNHLY and CDR2 FYNNEI. Written as DNA, the CDR3 is TGTGCCAGCAGTGAAGGCAGGGTGTACTATGGCTACACCTTC. It specifies CASSEGRVYYGYTF.

This chain connects TRBV11-2 to TRBJ1-5, with TRBD1 identical over 9 bases. The CDR3 spans 15 residues. V trimming: 5 bases; J trimming: 4 bases; junction bases outside the gene matches: 6. Germline values: CDR1 SGHAT, CDR2 FQNNGV. CDR3: CASSRGQGNNQPQHF. CDR3 nucleotide sequence: TGTGCCAGCAGCCGGGGACAGGGCAATAATCAGCCCCAGCATTTT.

The chain has TRBV7-6 and TRBJ2-7, with a tentative D call TRBD2 (5 bases). Between the trimmed V and J ends, which lost 1 base and 6 bases, there was a span of 10 bases. Germline assignment: CDR1 SGHVS and CDR2 FNYEAQ. The CDR3 has 13 residues. CDR3 loop: CASSLGSGFEQYF. DNA for the CDR3: TGTGCCAGCAGCTTAGGTTCGGGGTTCGAGCAGTACTTC.

The rearrangement links TRBV3-1 (or the pseudogene TRBV3-2) to TRBJ2-3, with D perhaps matching TRBD2 (5 bases). Germline-derived CDR1 and CDR2 are LGHDT and YNNKEL (reference sequence). V shed 0 bases and J shed 1 base, with 14 bases lying between them. This CDR3 has 17 residues. CDR3 in DNA: TGTGCCAGCAGCCAAGACGGGAAGCCAAGGGGCACAGATACGCAGTATTTT. As protein: CASSQDGKPRGTDTQYF.

The V call is TRBV7-9, the J call TRBJ2-5; 9 positions match TRBD2. J lost 2 bases, V lost 5 bases, and 6 bases had no gene match. The CDR3 extends over 15 amino acids. Germline lookup yields CDR1 SEHNR and CDR2 FQNEAQ (reference sequence). The CDR3 region is CASSEASGVQETQYF. CDR3 sequence (DNA): TGTGCCAGCAGCGAGGCTAGCGGGGTACAAGAGACCCAGTACTTC.

This clone was observed a handful of times. V usage is TRBV28 and J usage is TRBJ1-3, with a possible D match to TRBD1 (6 bases). V gave up 11 bases and J gave up 0 bases, with 11 bases separating them. The CDR3 totals 13 residues. The germline V gene has CDR1 MDHEN and CDR2 SYDVKM. CDR3 amino acids: CASDRSSGNTIYF. Written as DNA, the CDR3 is TGTGCCTCAGACAGGTCCTCTGGAAACACCATATATTTT.

In regard to this clone: Germline and junction disagree at one end, which may indicate a read error. This chain links TRBV5-6 with TRBJ2-7; D ambiguous. Looked up from germline, CDR1 is SGHDT and CDR2 is YYEEEE. The CDR3 has 14 residues. The CDR3 protein is CASSPRRGAYVQYF. The CDR3 DNA sequence: TGTGCCAGCAGCCCCCGAAGAGGCGCCTACGTGCAGTACTTC.

The chain recombines TRBV7-9 with TRBJ2-7, with 10 bases fitting TRBD1. This CDR3 is built from 15 residues. Germline V gene lookup returns CDR1 SEHNR and CDR2 FQNEAQ (reference sequence). The trim removed 8 bases at V and 3 bases at J, leaving 10 bases unmatched. CDR3 region: CASGLTGGGNYEQYF. CDR3 coding DNA: TGTGCCAGCGGGCTGACAGGGGGCGGGAACTACGAGCAGTACTTC.

V is TRBV19 and J is TRBJ1-1, with a tentative D call TRBD1 (6 bases). The CDR3 runs 14 residues. Per the germline V gene, CDR1 is LNHDA and CDR2 is SQIVND (reference sequence). V was pared by 5 bases and J by 4 bases, with 14 bases between. The CDR3 is CASSGRQAGTEAFF. The CDR3, as DNA: TGTGCCAGTAGTGGTAGACAGGCCGGCACTGAAGCTTTCTTT.

This clone was observed a few times. The genes are TRBV24-1 and TRBJ1-5; 10 bases agree with TRBD1. This CDR3 spans 15 amino acids. V shed 7 bases, J shed 3 bases, and the junction held 5 bases outside the gene matches. Germline assignment: CDR1 KGHDR and CDR2 SFDVKD. CDR3 sequence: CATRGGTGDNQPQHF. The CDR3 nucleotides are TGTGCCACCAGAGGGGGGACAGGGGACAATCAGCCCCAGCATTTT.

This sequence joins TRBV10-3 and TRBJ1-1, with TRBD1 matching 7 bases. CDR1 is ENHRY, CDR2 SYGVKD, per germline. CDR3 length: 14 residues. V lost 2 bases and J lost 1; bases outside the gene matches: 1. CDR3 protein: CAISERGQNTEAFF. The CDR3, as DNA: TGTGCCATCAGTGAGAGGGGGCAGAACACTGAAGCTTTCTTT.

V gene TRBV4-1 combines with J gene TRBJ2-3; D is uncertain. This CDR3 is built from 14 residues. Trimming pared 3 bases from V and 4 bases from J, leaving 11 bases between. Germline assignment: CDR1 MGHRA and CDR2 YSYEKL. CDR3 sequence: CASSHGLSSDTQYF. The CDR3 DNA reads as TGCGCCAGCAGCCACGGTCTGTCCTCAGATACGCAGTATTTT.

This clone was found a few times. The genes are TRBV11-2 and TRBJ2-2, with a tentative D call TRBD2 (5 bases). The CDR3 extends over 14 amino acids. V lost 5 bases, J lost 2 bases, and 9 bases lay in between. Germline CDR1 reads SGHAT; CDR2 reads FQNNGV. For the CDR3, the DNA is TGTGCCAGCAGCCCGAGGGCCAACACCGGGGAGCTGTTTTTT. The encoded protein is CASSPRANTGELFF.

The rearrangement links TRBV19 to TRBJ1-5; 10 nucleotides align to TRBD1. V was clipped by 7 bases and J by 0 bases; unmatched bases: 3. Germline V gene sequence: CDR1 LNHDA, CDR2 SQIVND (reference sequence). This CDR3 region has 15 residues. The CDR3 DNA is TGTGCCAGTACCGGGACAGGGGTTAGCAATCAGCCCCAGCATTTT. Its translation: CASTGTGVSNQPQHF.

The chain couples TRBV15 to TRBJ1-5; TRBD1 agrees at 7 bases. After removal of 0 bases from V and 6 bases from J, the junction contained 5 bases not matched to a gene. This CDR3 has 15 amino acids. The germline V gene has CDR1 LNHNV and CDR2 YYDKDF (reference sequence). The CDR3 reads CATSREGGGAQPQHF. CDR3 coding DNA: TGTGCCACCAGCAGAGAAGGAGGGGGCGCTCAGCCCCAGCATTTT.

This chain uses TRBV19 with TRBJ1-1, with 10 bases fitting TRBD1. The germline gives CDR1 LNHDA, CDR2 SQIVND (reference sequence). After removal of 9 bases from V and 10 bases from J, the junction contained 5 bases not matched to a gene. CDR3 length: 11 residues. As DNA, the CDR3 is TGTGCCAGCCCAGACAGGGGGCTAGCTTTCTTT. It specifies CASPDRGLAFF.